The clone carrying this TCR beta chain has a count of ten or more. Its target is not known. Germline V gives CDR1 ENHRY, CDR2 SYGVKD. The CDR3 extends over 20 amino acids. Losses at the gene ends were 5 bases for V and 2 bases for J; bases not matched to a gene: 13. The data were obtained in a study of early T cells in non-severe SARS-CoV-2 infection. About the research overall: Sequencing input comprised bulk RNA from unsorted whole blood; chain pairing was not available. Broader study findings: In VDJdb matching, anti-spike CD8 responses were favored while private and CD4 specificities went missing.

The protocol attached unique molecular identifiers to individual cDNA molecules. TCRdb itself ran the 5' RACE reads through MiXCR, one entry per CDR3 protein. The repertoire includes 70,000 to 90,000 distinct CDR3 sequences, about 10% of them detected once, and 8% to 10% sits in the top ten. The material sequenced was whole blood, taken at baseline. This chain connects TRBV10-3 to TRBJ2-6, with 12 bases lining up with TRBD2. The TCR comes from an adult who was a healthcare worker with PCR-confirmed SARS-CoV-2 infection or an uninfected control (not recorded which). The CDR3 bases are TGTGCCATCAGTAGGGGTCGGACTAGCGGGACAAGTCCTGGGGCCAACGTCCTGACTTTC. Translating gives CAISRGRTSGTSPGANVLTF.